Shown below are 3 T cell receptor beta chains from a single sample sequenced in a study of blood T cell repertoires in COVID-19. Clones were sequenced by immunoSEQ multiplex PCR, and TCRdb holds only the in-frame ones, with some missing. Of roughly 140,000 clones listed, 80% to 90% are singletons. The sample taken for sequencing was peripheral blood. The receptors originated from a woman over 75 with acute or convalescent COVID-19.

For the CDR3, the DNA is TGTGCCAGCTCATCTTGGACTGAAATAGGCACAGATACGCAGTATTTT. The encoded protein is CASSSWTEIGTDTQYF. V is TRBV18 and J is TRBJ2-3; a possible D gene is TRBD2 (5 bases). Trimming removed 5 bases from V and 1 base from J, with 16 bases in between. The CDR3 is 16 residues long. CDR1 KGHSH and CDR2 LQKENI come from the germline V gene. The whole variable domain, remainder taken from reference TRBV18 and TRBJ2-3, is NAGVMQNPRHLVRRRGQEARLRCSPMKGHSHVYWYRQLPEEGLKFMVYLQKENIIDESGMPKERFSAEFPKEGPSILRIQQVVRGDSAAYFCASSSWTEIGTDTQYFGPGTRLTVL.

This rearrangement joins TRBV10-3 to TRBJ1-6; D may be TRBD1 (5 bases). Germline assignment: CDR1 ENHRY and CDR2 SYGVKD. Trimming took 4 bases from V and 9 from J, leaving 10 bases between them. The CDR3 runs to 13 residues. CDR3 sequence (DNA): TGTGCCATCAGTGCGGGGGGTGGTTCACCCCTCCACTTT. This sequence encodes CAISAGGGSPLHF.

To note about this clone: One end of the junction does not line up with germline, which may come from a read error. The genes are TRBV7-7 and TRBJ1-3; D not certain. Germline values: CDR1 SSHAT, CDR2 FNYEAQ (reference sequence). The CDR3 runs 15 residues. CDR3 DNA sequence: TGTGCTAGCAGCTCCAACCGGGACTCTGGAAACACCATATATTTT. It yields the protein CASSSNRDSGNTIYF.